This TCR beta chain was obtained from a study of T cells in Graves' hyperthyroidism and ophthalmopathy. Clinical symptoms, serum thyroxine and TRAb, thyroid ultrasound and orbital computed tomography were used for the diagnoses. Amplified regions were TCR beta CDR3 sequences from RNA transcripts. TCR CDR3 regions were first amplified by RT-PCR with HTBI primers. TCRdb fed the multiplex PCR reads into MiXCR, producing one record per CDR3 protein. Among some 800,000 distinct CDR3 sequences listed, 35% to 40% were seen once. There are 13 residues in the CDR3. CDR1 and CDR2 (germline): LNHDA, SQIVND (reference sequence). V lost 4 bases to trimming and J lost 4 bases, with 9 bases between them.

Sequencing was done on a sample of blood. The chain joins TRBV19 to TRBJ2-3; no clear D. The receptor's source is a man between 18 and 29 years old with Graves' hyperthyroidism. The CDR3 bases are TGTGCCAGTAGTAGCCGCGGTGCAGATACGCAGTATTTT. Protein sequence: CASSSRGADTQYF.